Listed below are T cell receptor beta chains from one sample, sequenced in a study of blood T cell repertoires in COVID-19. This table comes from immunoSEQ multiplex PCR, and its TCRdb copy is limited to in-frame clones, with some not included. The sample gives tens of thousands of clones, 83% of which show up once; about 6.7% is in the top ten. Sample: peripheral blood. These receptors originate from a human donor in a cohort sampled during active COVID-19. The CDR3 runs from the conserved cysteine through the conserved F or W. D genes are given only for firm matches. Clone size, where shown, is once, few, many, or a class for clones that have expanded.

abundance: -; d_gene: -; j_gene: TRBJ2-7; v_gene: TRBV7-3; CDR3nt: TGTGCCAGCAGCTTAAAGGGTAGCGGTCCCTACGAGCAGTACTTC; CDR3aa: CASSLKGSGPYEQYF
abundance: -; d_gene: TRBD1; j_gene: TRBJ2-6; v_gene: TRBV5-1; CDR3nt: TGCGCCAGCCGACCGGGACAGGGGCTCTCTGGGGCCAACGTCCTGACTTTC; CDR3aa: CASRPGQGLSGANVLTF
abundance: -; d_gene: -; j_gene: TRBJ2-5; v_gene: TRBV21-1; CDR3nt: TGTGCCAGCGGGGGGGCGACCCAGTACTTC; CDR3aa: CASGGATQYF
abundance: -; d_gene: TRBD2; j_gene: TRBJ2-1; v_gene: TRBV5-6; CDR3nt: TGTGCCAGCAGCGCCGGGACTAAAAGCTCCTACAATGAGCAGTTCTTC; CDR3aa: CASSAGTKSSYNEQFF
abundance: once; d_gene: -; j_gene: TRBJ2-7; v_gene: TRBV11-2; CDR3nt: TGTGCCAGCAGCTTAATCGGCGGGATAGGCGAGCAGTACTTC; CDR3aa: CASSLIGGIGEQYF
abundance: medium-sized; d_gene: TRBD1; j_gene: TRBJ1-2; v_gene: TRBV30; CDR3nt: TGTGCCTGGGGGACAGGCGGTTCCGGAGGCTACACCTTC; CDR3aa: CAWGTGGSGGYTF
abundance: -; d_gene: TRBD1; j_gene: TRBJ2-1; v_gene: TRBV5-1; CDR3nt: TGCGCCAGCACCCCAGGGGGCGATGGATTGACCAGTGAGCAGTTCTTC; CDR3aa: CASTPGGDGLTSEQFF
abundance: -; d_gene: TRBD1; j_gene: TRBJ2-4; v_gene: TRBV12-3/TRBV12-4; CDR3nt: TGTGCCAGCAGTTTGACAGGGGGCAACATTCAGTACTTC; CDR3aa: CASSLTGGNIQYF
abundance: -; d_gene: TRBD1; j_gene: TRBJ1-5; v_gene: TRBV5-1; CDR3nt: TGCGCCAGCAGTCCCGGGACAGGGATGGATCAGCCCCAGCATTTT; CDR3aa: CASSPGTGMDQPQHF
abundance: once; d_gene: -; j_gene: TRBJ1-1; v_gene: TRBV7-6; CDR3nt: TGTGCCAGCAGCCCTCGGACAGCAGGGGACACTGAAGCTTTCTTT; CDR3aa: CASSPRTAGDTEAFF
abundance: -; d_gene: TRBD1; j_gene: TRBJ1-1; v_gene: TRBV6-5; CDR3nt: TGTGCCAGCAGTTACTCGATTCCAGGGGGCAACACTGAAGCTTTCTTT; CDR3aa: CASSYSIPGGNTEAFF
abundance: -; d_gene: TRBD2; j_gene: TRBJ2-1; v_gene: TRBV5-6; CDR3nt: TGTGCCAGCAGTCGGCGGACTAGCACCTACAATGAGCAGTTCTTC; CDR3aa: CASSRRTSTYNEQFF
abundance: -; d_gene: TRBD1; j_gene: TRBJ2-5; v_gene: TRBV18; CDR3nt: TGTGCCAGCTCACCACAATCCGGGACAGGGGTCGCGGAGACCCAGTACTTC; CDR3aa: CASSPQSGTGVAETQYF
abundance: few; d_gene: TRBD2; j_gene: TRBJ2-1; v_gene: TRBV5-8; CDR3nt: TGTGCCAGCAGCTTAACTAGCGGGGGGTACAATGAGCAGTTCTTC; CDR3aa: CASSLTSGGYNEQFF
abundance: once; d_gene: -; j_gene: TRBJ2-3; v_gene: TRBV2; CDR3nt: TGTGCCAGCATCTTCGGACAGCCGGGAGATACGCAGTATTTT; CDR3aa: CASIFGQPGDTQYF
abundance: few; d_gene: -; j_gene: TRBJ2-3; v_gene: TRBV7-8; CDR3nt: TGTGCCAGCAGCTTCGTTGGCACAGATACGCAGTATTTT; CDR3aa: CASSFVGTDTQYF
abundance: -; d_gene: -; j_gene: TRBJ2-7; v_gene: TRBV2; CDR3nt: TGTGCCAGCAGTGAATCTATCTACGAGCAGTACTTC; CDR3aa: CASSESIYEQYF
abundance: -; d_gene: TRBD2; j_gene: TRBJ2-1; v_gene: TRBV5-1; CDR3nt: TGCGCCAGCAGCCTGGGAGGGACTCCCTACAATGAGCAGTTCTTC; CDR3aa: CASSLGGTPYNEQFF
abundance: -; d_gene: TRBD2; j_gene: TRBJ2-7; v_gene: TRBV5-4; CDR3nt: TGTGCCAGCAGCTTGGAACCGGGACTAGCCTACGAGCAGTACTTC; CDR3aa: CASSLEPGLAYEQYF
abundance: -; d_gene: -; j_gene: TRBJ1-3; v_gene: TRBV6-6; CDR3nt: TGTGCCAGCAGTTACGACAGAGCCTCTGGAAACACCATATATTTT; CDR3aa: CASSYDRASGNTIYF
abundance: -; d_gene: -; j_gene: TRBJ1-3; v_gene: TRBV7-2; CDR3nt: TGTGCCAGCAGCCACACGGGGACTTCTGGAAACACCATATATTTT; CDR3aa: CASSHTGTSGNTIYF
abundance: -; d_gene: -; j_gene: TRBJ2-2; v_gene: TRBV5-1; CDR3nt: TGCGCCAGCAGCTCAGGGGAATTCGCCGGGGAGCTGTTTTTT; CDR3aa: CASSSGEFAGELFF
abundance: -; d_gene: TRBD2; j_gene: TRBJ2-3; v_gene: TRBV28; CDR3nt: TGTGCCAGCAGTTTGGGACTAGCGGGAGGGGCAGATACGCAGTATTTT; CDR3aa: CASSLGLAGGADTQYF
abundance: once; d_gene: TRBD1; j_gene: TRBJ1-6; v_gene: TRBV7-6; CDR3nt: TGTGCCAGCAGCTCTGGACAGGGGAAGGCCCTCCACTTT; CDR3aa: CASSSGQGKALHF
abundance: -; d_gene: -; j_gene: TRBJ2-5; v_gene: TRBV10-2; CDR3nt: TGCGCCAGCAGTGACATACAGGGGGGGGAGACCCAGTACTTC; CDR3aa: CASSDIQGGETQYF
abundance: -; d_gene: TRBD1; j_gene: TRBJ1-1; v_gene: TRBV5-1; CDR3nt: TGCGCCAGCAGCCTGACAGGGGGCGGAATGAACACTGAAGCTTTCTTT; CDR3aa: CASSLTGGGMNTEAFF
abundance: -; d_gene: TRBD1; j_gene: TRBJ1-1; v_gene: TRBV5-6; CDR3nt: TGTGCCAGCAGTCCTGGCTGGGGACAGGGGGCTTCTGCGACTGAAGCTTTCTTT; CDR3aa: CASSPGWGQGASATEAFF
abundance: few; d_gene: TRBD1; j_gene: TRBJ1-5; v_gene: TRBV10-3; CDR3nt: TGTGCCAGCGCGGCAGGGGGCGGGAGCAATCAGCCCCAGCATTTT; CDR3aa: CASAAGGGSNQPQHF
abundance: few; d_gene: -; j_gene: TRBJ2-5; v_gene: TRBV3-1/TRBV3-2; CDR3nt: TGTGCCAGCAGCCAAGGGGACTCCCAGCAAGAGACCCAGTACTTC; CDR3aa: CASSQGDSQQETQYF
abundance: -; d_gene: -; j_gene: TRBJ1-1; v_gene: TRBV20-1; CDR3nt: TGCAGTGCTAGTACTTCAGGGGTAGCTGAAGCTTTCTTT; CDR3aa: CSASTSGVAEAFF
abundance: -; d_gene: -; j_gene: TRBJ1-1; v_gene: TRBV6-5; CDR3nt: TGTGCCAGCAGTTCGCCGGGGGGGCTGGAAGCTTTCTTT; CDR3aa: CASSSPGGLEAFF
abundance: -; d_gene: -; j_gene: TRBJ1-4; v_gene: TRBV7-2; CDR3nt: TGTGCCAGCACGAACGCTTGGGGGGGAGGAAAACTGTTTTTT; CDR3aa: CASTNAWGGGKLFF
abundance: -; d_gene: -; j_gene: TRBJ1-5; v_gene: TRBV4-1; CDR3nt: TGCGCCAGCAGCCAAGATCTCAGGGAAGCCGGCAATCAGCCCCAGCATTTT; CDR3aa: CASSQDLREAGNQPQHF
abundance: -; d_gene: TRBD2; j_gene: TRBJ2-7; v_gene: TRBV7-8; CDR3nt: TGTGCCAGCAGCTTAACGGGGGAGGGTTACGAGCAGTACTTC; CDR3aa: CASSLTGEGYEQYF
abundance: -; d_gene: -; j_gene: TRBJ1-2; v_gene: TRBV5-1; CDR3nt: TGCGCCAGCAGAGTAGACAGTAACTATGGCTACACCTTC; CDR3aa: CASRVDSNYGYTF
abundance: -; d_gene: TRBD1; j_gene: TRBJ2-5; v_gene: TRBV11-2; CDR3nt: TGTGCCAGCAGCCCGACAGGGTACCAAGAGACCCAGTACTTC; CDR3aa: CASSPTGYQETQYF
abundance: -; d_gene: TRBD1; j_gene: TRBJ2-2; v_gene: TRBV30; CDR3nt: TGTGCCTGGACCTCTTGGGGGACAGGGGGCACCGGGGAGCTGTTTTTT; CDR3aa: CAWTSWGTGGTGELFF
abundance: once; d_gene: -; j_gene: TRBJ2-1; v_gene: TRBV14; CDR3nt: TGTGCCAGCAGCCAGGGTATGGGGAGTGAGCAGTTCTTC; CDR3aa: CASSQGMGSEQFF
abundance: -; d_gene: -; j_gene: TRBJ1-2; v_gene: TRBV3-1/TRBV3-2; CDR3nt: TGTGCCAGCAGCCCCCGCCAGGGCGTTAACTATGGCTACACCTTC; CDR3aa: CASSPRQGVNYGYTF
abundance: -; d_gene: TRBD1; j_gene: TRBJ1-2; v_gene: TRBV6-5; CDR3nt: TGTGCCAGCGTTTACACAGGGGGTCTTGGCTACACCTTC; CDR3aa: CASVYTGGLGYTF
abundance: -; d_gene: TRBD1; j_gene: TRBJ2-5; v_gene: TRBV3-1/TRBV3-2; CDR3nt: TGTGCCAGCAGCTTCCGACAGGCAGGGGGGACCCAGTACTTC; CDR3aa: CASSFRQAGGTQYF
abundance: -; d_gene: -; j_gene: TRBJ2-6; v_gene: TRBV6-2/TRBV6-3; CDR3nt: TGTGCCAGCAGTTACTCGCGTTCTGGGGCCAACGTCCTGACTTTC; CDR3aa: CASSYSRSGANVLTF
abundance: -; d_gene: -; j_gene: TRBJ2-1; v_gene: TRBV5-1; CDR3nt: TGCGCCAGCAGCGGCGGCGGTACGTCCTACAATGAGCAGTTCTTC; CDR3aa: CASSGGGTSYNEQFF
abundance: -; d_gene: TRBD2; j_gene: TRBJ2-3; v_gene: TRBV5-4; CDR3nt: TGTGCCAGCAGTCCAACCGTTAGCGGGACTAGCACAGATACGCAGTATTTT; CDR3aa: CASSPTVSGTSTDTQYF
abundance: -; d_gene: -; j_gene: TRBJ2-1; v_gene: TRBV5-4; CDR3nt: TGTGCCAGCAGCTTAGGGGCCCCGGAGGGCTATGAGCAGTTCTTC; CDR3aa: CASSLGAPEGYEQFF
abundance: -; d_gene: TRBD1; j_gene: TRBJ2-7; v_gene: TRBV5-1; CDR3nt: TGCGCCAGCAGCTGGGGACAGGTCAGAGTACTCTACGAGCAGTACTTC; CDR3aa: CASSWGQVRVLYEQYF
abundance: -; d_gene: TRBD1; j_gene: TRBJ1-3; v_gene: TRBV15; CDR3nt: TGTGCCACCAGCAGAGAGGCGCTAGGGGGCACGGGAAACACCATATATTTT; CDR3aa: CATSREALGGTGNTIYF
abundance: once; d_gene: -; j_gene: TRBJ1-4; v_gene: TRBV6-6; CDR3nt: TGTGCCAGCAGTTTACGGGGGGAAAAACTGTTTTTT; CDR3aa: CASSLRGEKLFF
abundance: -; d_gene: -; j_gene: TRBJ2-6; v_gene: TRBV9; CDR3nt: TGTGCCACTGGGGGCGAAGCAGGGGCCAACGTCCTGACTTTC; CDR3aa: CATGGEAGANVLTF